A selection of T cell receptor beta chains follows, all from one sample in a study of identical twins. MiXCR, run by TCRdb on the 5' RACE reads, gives a single entry per CDR3 protein. The sample includes 600,000 to 800,000 distinct CDR3 sequences, approximately 21% of them seen just once. These data also featured in a second study, about T cells expressing NK-cell markers.

Sequencing used PBMCs. The receptor source for this set is a woman younger than 30 in good health. The CDR3 runs from the conserved cysteine through the conserved F or W. The order of the fields is D gene, J gene, V gene, clone size, CDR3 DNA, CDR3 protein. D genes are given only for firm matches. Expanded clones are given a class, and other clones once, few, many or no size at all.

d_call: TRBD2; j_call: TRBJ2-1; v_call: TRBV29-1; clone_size: few; cdr3_nt: TGCAGCGGGTACCGGGCGGGAGGAAATGAGCAGTTCTTC; cdr3_aa: CSGYRAGGNEQFF
d_call: .; j_call: TRBJ1-5; v_call: TRBV3-1; clone_size: .; cdr3_nt: TGTGCCAGCAGCCAAGTAGCGGGTGGGCAGCCCCAGCATTTT; cdr3_aa: CASSQVAGGQPQHF
d_call: .; j_call: TRBJ1-2; v_call: TRBV5-1; clone_size: .; cdr3_nt: TGCGCCAGCAGCCAGGACAGCGTTTTGGGCGGCTACACCTTC; cdr3_aa: CASSQDSVLGGYTF
d_call: .; j_call: TRBJ2-7; v_call: TRBV3-1; clone_size: few; cdr3_nt: TGTGCCAGCAGCTCCCCCCTATACTCCTACGAGCAGTACTTC; cdr3_aa: CASSSPLYSYEQYF
d_call: TRBD2; j_call: TRBJ2-5; v_call: TRBV20-1; clone_size: few; cdr3_nt: TGCAGTGCTAGATCGGCTAGCGGGGATCAAGAGACCCAGTACTTC; cdr3_aa: CSARSASGDQETQYF
d_call: .; j_call: TRBJ2-1; v_call: TRBV29-1; clone_size: few; cdr3_nt: TGCAGCGTTGAGGGCGGCCGGGGCAATGAGCAGTTCTTC; cdr3_aa: CSVEGGRGNEQFF
d_call: TRBD2; j_call: TRBJ2-7; v_call: TRBV20-1; clone_size: .; cdr3_nt: TGCAGTGCTAGTGGGTCCTTAAGCGGGAGCTCCTACGAGCAGTACTTC; cdr3_aa: CSASGSLSGSSYEQYF
d_call: .; j_call: TRBJ1-6; v_call: TRBV6-5; clone_size: .; cdr3_nt: TGTGCCAGCAGCTACAGACGGTTAAACTCCTATAATTCACCCCTCCACTTT; cdr3_aa: CASSYRRLNSYNSPLHF
d_call: .; j_call: TRBJ1-2; v_call: TRBV20-1; clone_size: .; cdr3_nt: TGCAGTGCTAGAGATCTCAGGAACTATGGCTACACCTTC; cdr3_aa: CSARDLRNYGYTF
d_call: TRBD2; j_call: TRBJ2-5; v_call: TRBV12-3/TRBV12-4; clone_size: many; cdr3_nt: TGTGCCAGCAATTATCTAGCGGAGGCTTACCAAGAGACCCAGTACTTC; cdr3_aa: CASNYLAEAYQETQYF
d_call: TRBD2; j_call: TRBJ2-2; v_call: TRBV20-1; clone_size: .; cdr3_nt: TGCTGTGCTAAACCCCCCGGAGCGGGAAACACCGGGGAGCTGTTTTTT; cdr3_aa: CCAKPPGAGNTGELFF
d_call: TRBD1; j_call: TRBJ1-4; v_call: TRBV29-1; clone_size: few; cdr3_nt: TGCAGCGTGCTCAACAGGGGAACTAATGAAAAACTGTTTTTT; cdr3_aa: CSVLNRGTNEKLFF
d_call: .; j_call: TRBJ1-5; v_call: TRBV6-1; clone_size: few; cdr3_nt: TGTGCCAGCACCCTCCGGTCCCCCGGGAATCAGCCCCAGCATTTT; cdr3_aa: CASTLRSPGNQPQHF
d_call: TRBD2; j_call: TRBJ2-7; v_call: TRBV7-9; clone_size: .; cdr3_nt: TGTGCCAGCAGCGACGGGACTAGCGGCCTCTACGAGCAGTACTTC; cdr3_aa: CASSDGTSGLYEQYF
d_call: TRBD2; j_call: TRBJ2-1; v_call: TRBV12-3/TRBV12-4; clone_size: .; cdr3_nt: TGTGCCAGCATCAGGGACTATAGCAATGAGCAGTTCTTC; cdr3_aa: CASIRDYSNEQFF
d_call: TRBD1; j_call: TRBJ1-1; v_call: TRBV7-8; clone_size: many; cdr3_nt: TGTGCCAGCAGCCTAATTGACAGGGGTTACACTGAAGCTTTCTTT; cdr3_aa: CASSLIDRGYTEAFF
d_call: .; j_call: TRBJ2-7; v_call: TRBV20-1; clone_size: .; cdr3_nt: TGCAGTGCTACATATCAGGGGTCCTACGAGCAGTACTTC; cdr3_aa: CSATYQGSYEQYF
d_call: .; j_call: TRBJ1-5; v_call: TRBV27; clone_size: .; cdr3_nt: TGTGCCAGCAGTTTATCGGCAGTCAATCAGCCCCAGCATTTT; cdr3_aa: CASSLSAVNQPQHF
d_call: .; j_call: TRBJ2-1; v_call: TRBV9; clone_size: few; cdr3_nt: TGTGCCACGGGAGTGGGTAATGAGCAGTTCTTC; cdr3_aa: CATGVGNEQFF
d_call: TRBD2; j_call: TRBJ2-5; v_call: TRBV30; clone_size: .; cdr3_nt: TGTGCCTGGATGAGGTTAGCGGGAGGATTAGGCCAAGAGACCCAGTACTTC; cdr3_aa: CAWMRLAGGLGQETQYF
d_call: TRBD2; j_call: TRBJ2-7; v_call: TRBV6-1; clone_size: once; cdr3_nt: TGTGCCAGCAGCCCGCTTAGCGGGGCGTCCTACGAGCAGTACTTC; cdr3_aa: CASSPLSGASYEQYF
d_call: .; j_call: TRBJ2-3; v_call: TRBV29-1; clone_size: .; cdr3_nt: TGCAGCTCCCGACAGGGACTGATGGCAGATACGCAGTATTTT; cdr3_aa: CSSRQGLMADTQYF
d_call: .; j_call: TRBJ1-1; v_call: TRBV6-1; clone_size: many; cdr3_nt: TGTGCCAGCAGTCGTAAAGGGAACACTGAAGCTTTCTTT; cdr3_aa: CASSRKGNTEAFF
d_call: TRBD2; j_call: TRBJ2-5; v_call: TRBV7-2; clone_size: few; cdr3_nt: TGTGCCAGCAGCTTAGTAGGAGCTAGCGGGAGAGGAGAGACCCAGTACTTC; cdr3_aa: CASSLVGASGRGETQYF
d_call: TRBD1; j_call: TRBJ1-1; v_call: TRBV12-3/TRBV12-4; clone_size: many; cdr3_nt: TGTGCCAGCACTCATGACAGGGGAGGGACTGAAGCTTTCTTT; cdr3_aa: CASTHDRGGTEAFF
d_call: .; j_call: TRBJ2-7; v_call: TRBV13; clone_size: few; cdr3_nt: TGTGCCAGCAGCTCCGGACTTTTTTCCTACGAGCAGTACTTC; cdr3_aa: CASSSGLFSYEQYF
d_call: .; j_call: TRBJ1-4; v_call: TRBV20-1; clone_size: few; cdr3_nt: TGCAGTGCTAGAAGCGCAGTTAAGGGTGAAAAACTGTTTTTT; cdr3_aa: CSARSAVKGEKLFF
d_call: .; j_call: TRBJ2-6; v_call: TRBV4-1; clone_size: .; cdr3_nt: TGCGCCAGCAGCCAAGCTGGACTGACCAACACTGGGGCCAACGTCCTGACTTTC; cdr3_aa: CASSQAGLTNTGANVLTF
d_call: .; j_call: TRBJ1-2; v_call: TRBV7-2; clone_size: .; cdr3_nt: TGTGCCAGCAGCGACCGGGACTTCGCCTTC; cdr3_aa: CASSDRDFAF
d_call: .; j_call: TRBJ2-4; v_call: TRBV20-1; clone_size: many; cdr3_nt: TGCAGTGCCCCCCAGAACAAAAACATTCAGTACTTC; cdr3_aa: CSAPQNKNIQYF
d_call: TRBD1; j_call: TRBJ2-1; v_call: TRBV4-2; clone_size: few; cdr3_nt: TGTGCCAGCAGCCTCGACAGGGGGGGAGCCGATGAGCAGTTCTTC; cdr3_aa: CASSLDRGGADEQFF
d_call: .; j_call: TRBJ2-1; v_call: TRBV9; clone_size: few; cdr3_nt: TGTGCCAGCAGCTACCCTAGGCAGTCTAGCATCAATGAGCAGTTCTTC; cdr3_aa: CASSYPRQSSINEQFF
d_call: .; j_call: TRBJ1-1; v_call: TRBV7-2; clone_size: .; cdr3_nt: TGTGCCAGCAGCTCCCGCGGGGGCATCACTGAAGCTTTCTTT; cdr3_aa: CASSSRGGITEAFF
d_call: .; j_call: TRBJ2-4; v_call: TRBV3-1; clone_size: many; cdr3_nt: TGTGCCAGCAGCCCCCTCCCAGGGAAAGCCAAAAACATTCAGTACTTC; cdr3_aa: CASSPLPGKAKNIQYF
d_call: TRBD2; j_call: TRBJ2-7; v_call: TRBV7-2; clone_size: .; cdr3_nt: TGTGCCAGCAGCCGTGAGGCGGCTAGCGGGAGAGGCGAGCAGTACTTC; cdr3_aa: CASSREAASGRGEQYF
d_call: .; j_call: TRBJ1-1; v_call: TRBV30; clone_size: .; cdr3_nt: TGTGCCTGGAGTGTACTCCCCTTGTTGAGGGACACTGAAGCTTTCTTT; cdr3_aa: CAWSVLPLLRDTEAFF
d_call: TRBD1; j_call: TRBJ2-1; v_call: TRBV6-1; clone_size: few; cdr3_nt: TGTGCCGCCGAGTGGGGACAGGGGTCCTACAATGAGCAGTTCTTC; cdr3_aa: CAAEWGQGSYNEQFF
d_call: .; j_call: TRBJ2-1; v_call: TRBV9; clone_size: few; cdr3_nt: TGTGCCAGCAGCGTGAGAGACTACAATGAGCAGTTCTTC; cdr3_aa: CASSVRDYNEQFF
d_call: .; j_call: TRBJ2-7; v_call: TRBV3-1; clone_size: few; cdr3_nt: TGTGCCAGCAGCCAAGATCGCAAGCAGTACTTC; cdr3_aa: CASSQDRKQYF
d_call: TRBD2; j_call: TRBJ2-1; v_call: TRBV12-3/TRBV12-4; clone_size: .; cdr3_nt: TGTGCCAGCAGTTCCAGACTAGCGGGGGGGCAGCAGTTCTTC; cdr3_aa: CASSSRLAGGQQFF
d_call: TRBD1; j_call: TRBJ2-5; v_call: TRBV7-3; clone_size: .; cdr3_nt: TGTGCCAGCAGCTTAAGGACAGGTCAAGAGACCCAGTACTTC; cdr3_aa: CASSLRTGQETQYF
d_call: TRBD2; j_call: TRBJ2-1; v_call: TRBV20-1; clone_size: .; cdr3_nt: TGCAGTGCTAGAGACACGGGACTAGTGGCCTACAATGAGCAGTTCTTC; cdr3_aa: CSARDTGLVAYNEQFF
d_call: .; j_call: TRBJ1-5; v_call: TRBV6-1; clone_size: many; cdr3_nt: TGTGCCAGCTCGGGAACCAACGGCCAGCCCCAGCATTTT; cdr3_aa: CASSGTNGQPQHF
d_call: TRBD2; j_call: TRBJ2-7; v_call: TRBV10-3; clone_size: few; cdr3_nt: TGTGCCATCGCGCTATCGGGAGGCCACGAGCAGTACTTC; cdr3_aa: CAIALSGGHEQYF
d_call: TRBD2; j_call: TRBJ2-3; v_call: TRBV20-1; clone_size: .; cdr3_nt: TGCAGTGCTAGGGTAGCGGGGACCATTGATACGCAGTATTTT; cdr3_aa: CSARVAGTIDTQYF
d_call: .; j_call: TRBJ2-1; v_call: TRBV7-6; clone_size: .; cdr3_nt: TGTGCCAGCAGCTTAGCGAAACCGGAAGAACACAATGAGCAGTTCTTC; cdr3_aa: CASSLAKPEEHNEQFF
d_call: TRBD2; j_call: TRBJ2-3; v_call: TRBV12-3/TRBV12-4; clone_size: many; cdr3_nt: TGTGCCAGCAACGGACTAGCGACAGATACGCAGTATTTT; cdr3_aa: CASNGLATDTQYF